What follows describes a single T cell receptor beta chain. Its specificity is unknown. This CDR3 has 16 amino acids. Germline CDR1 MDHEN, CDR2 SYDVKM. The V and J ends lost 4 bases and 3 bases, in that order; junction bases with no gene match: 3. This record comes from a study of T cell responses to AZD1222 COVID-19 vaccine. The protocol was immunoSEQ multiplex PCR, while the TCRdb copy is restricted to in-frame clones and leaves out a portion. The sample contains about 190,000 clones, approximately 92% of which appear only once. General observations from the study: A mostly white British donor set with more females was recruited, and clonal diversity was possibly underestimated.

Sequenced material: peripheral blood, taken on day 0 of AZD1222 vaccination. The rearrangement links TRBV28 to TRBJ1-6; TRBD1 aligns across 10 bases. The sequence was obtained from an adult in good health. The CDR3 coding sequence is TGTGCCAGCAGTTGGACAGGGGGTGGCTATAATTCACCCCTCCACTTT. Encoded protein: CASSWTGGGYNSPLHF.